Each of the 8 T cell receptor beta chains below was sequenced from the same sample in a study of Ad26.COV2.S vaccination and SARS-CoV-2 variants. The table came from immunoSEQ multiplex PCR; TCRdb's copy has only in-frame clones and leaves some out. Here the sample spans roughly 350,000 clones, more than 85% being singletons. Treatment denoted: roughly 18 received Ad26.COV2.S at low or high dose, single or two shots; a few received placebo; per-sample allocation not given. Material that was analyzed had been drawn on day 63 after the first vaccine or placebo injection. Sequenced material: peripheral blood, taken in a trial of Ad26.COV2.S vaccine versus placebo. The receptors come from a person between 18 and 65 years old who received the Ad26.COV2.S COVID-19 vaccine or a placebo.

The V and J genes are TRBV10-2 and TRBJ1-1, with D possibly being TRBD1 (5 bases). Germline V gene sequence: CDR1 WSHSY, CDR2 SAAADI. Trimming removed 8 bases from V and 1 base from J, with 14 bases in between. This CDR3 spans 14 amino acids. CDR3 loop: CASFAGGGNTEAFF. As DNA, the CDR3 is TGCGCCAGCTTCGCCGGCGGGGGGAACACTGAAGCTTTCTTT.

V and J are TRBV29-1 and TRBJ1-1; TRBD1 is a possible D gene (5 bases). The germline CDR1 and CDR2 sequences are SQVTM and ANQGSEA. The length of the CDR3 is 14 residues. The V end lost 2 bases, the J end lost 4 bases, and 14 bases lay between the germline ends. The CDR3 loop is CSVEWEGKSTEAFF. CDR3 sequence (DNA): TGCAGCGTTGAATGGGAGGGGAAGAGCACTGAAGCTTTCTTT. Together with reference TRBV29-1 and TRBJ1-1, the CDR3 gives the full variable domain: SAVISQKPSRDICQRGTSLTIQCQVDSQVTMMFWYRQQPGQSLTLIATANQGSEATYESGFVIDKFPISRPNLTFSTLTVSNMSPEDSSIYLCSVEWEGKSTEAFFGQGTRLTVV.

The chain employs TRBV14 and TRBJ2-7, with 8 nucleotides matching TRBD1. V shed 1 base, J shed 4 bases, and the junction held 0 bases outside the gene matches. CDR1 is SGHDN, CDR2 FVKESK, per germline. This CDR3 has 13 residues. The CDR3 DNA reads TGTGCCAGCAGCCAAGGACAGGGGTACGAGCAGTACTTC. Its translation: CASSQGQGYEQYF.

The chain is built from TRBV15 and TRBJ2-1; D not certain. Trimming pared 0 bases from V and 5 bases from J, leaving 5 bases between. The CDR3 totals 13 residues. Germline V gene data show CDR1 as LNHNV and CDR2 as YYDKDF (reference sequence). The CDR3 bases are TGTGCCACCAGCAGAGATGAAAACAATGAGCAGTTCTTC. Protein sequence: CATSRDENNEQFF.

The chain is built from TRBV4-3 and TRBJ1-1, with 7 bases matching TRBD1. The germline V gene has CDR1 LGHNA and CDR2 YSLEER. V gave up 0 bases and J gave up 1 base; unmatched junction bases: 2. The CDR3 totals 15 residues. CDR3 in DNA: TGCGCCAGCAGCCAAGAATGGGACAGGAACACTGAAGCTTTCTTT. Encoded protein: CASSQEWDRNTEAFF.

The chain combines TRBV18 with TRBJ2-5; possible D gene TRBD2, 5 bases. Germline loops: CDR1 KGHSH, CDR2 LQKENI. Trimming shortened V by 3 bases and J by 5 bases, and 16 bases separated the two germline ends. The CDR3 length is 15 residues. CDR3 loop: CASSPLAVPGETQYF. CDR3 DNA sequence: TGTGCCAGCTCACCCCTAGCCGTTCCGGGCGAGACCCAGTACTTC.

This chain uses TRBV28 with TRBJ1-5, with 7 bases identical to TRBD1. The CDR3 extends over 13 amino acids. Germline V gene data show CDR1 as MDHEN and CDR2 as SYDVKM. V was pared by 5 bases and J by 5 bases, with 3 bases of the junction left unmatched. CDR3 sequence: CASSTTGDQPQHF. DNA for the CDR3: TGTGCCAGCAGTACAACAGGGGATCAGCCCCAGCATTTT.

This clone appeared once. This chain's CDR3 is CATAGNQPQHF. Written as DNA, the CDR3 is TGTGCCACTGCGGGCAATCAGCCCCAGCATTTT. V and J are TRBV28 and TRBJ1-5; D is undetermined. Germline CDR1 and CDR2: MDHEN and SYDVKM. The CDR3 is 11 amino acids. The V end lost 10 bases, the J end lost 2 bases, and 6 bases lay between the germline ends.